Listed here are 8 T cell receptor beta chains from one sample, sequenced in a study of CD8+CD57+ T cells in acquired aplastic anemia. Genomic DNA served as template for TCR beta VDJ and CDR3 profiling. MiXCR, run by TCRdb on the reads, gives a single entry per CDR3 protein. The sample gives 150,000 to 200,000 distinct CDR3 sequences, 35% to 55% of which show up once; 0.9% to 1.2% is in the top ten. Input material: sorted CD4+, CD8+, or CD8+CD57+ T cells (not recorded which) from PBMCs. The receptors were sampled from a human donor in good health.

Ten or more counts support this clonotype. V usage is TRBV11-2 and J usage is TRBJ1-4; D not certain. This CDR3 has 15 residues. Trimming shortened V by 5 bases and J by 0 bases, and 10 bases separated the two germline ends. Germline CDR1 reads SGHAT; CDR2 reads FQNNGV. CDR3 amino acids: CASSTKRATNEKLFF. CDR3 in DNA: TGTGCCAGCAGCACGAAGAGGGCAACTAATGAAAAACTGTTTTTT.

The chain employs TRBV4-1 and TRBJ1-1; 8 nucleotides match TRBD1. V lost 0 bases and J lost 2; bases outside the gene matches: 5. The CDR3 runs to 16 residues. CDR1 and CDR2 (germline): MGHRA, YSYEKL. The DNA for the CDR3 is TGCGCCAGCAGCCAAGAACCGGGACAGGCCAACACTGAAGCTTTCTTT. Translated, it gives CASSQEPGQANTEAFF.

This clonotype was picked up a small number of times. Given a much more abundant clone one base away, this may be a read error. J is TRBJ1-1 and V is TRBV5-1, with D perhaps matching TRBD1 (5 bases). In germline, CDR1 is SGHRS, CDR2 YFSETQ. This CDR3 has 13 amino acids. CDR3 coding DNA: TGCGCCAGCAGCTCCCTCATGGACACTGGAGCTTTCTTT. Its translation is CASSSLMDTGAFF. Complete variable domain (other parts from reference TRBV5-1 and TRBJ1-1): KAGVTQTPRYLIKTRGQQVTLSCSPISGHRSVSWYQQTPGQGLQFLFEYFSETQRNKGNFPGRFSGRQFSNSRSEMNVSTLELGDSALYLCASSSLMDTGAFFGQGTRLTVV.

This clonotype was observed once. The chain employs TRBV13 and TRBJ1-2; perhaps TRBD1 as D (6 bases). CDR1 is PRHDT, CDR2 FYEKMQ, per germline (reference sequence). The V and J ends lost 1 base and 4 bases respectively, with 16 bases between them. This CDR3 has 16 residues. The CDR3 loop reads CASSLVPGGPVYGYTF. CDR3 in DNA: TGTGCCAGCAGCTTAGTGCCCGGGGGGCCCGTCTATGGCTACACCTTC.

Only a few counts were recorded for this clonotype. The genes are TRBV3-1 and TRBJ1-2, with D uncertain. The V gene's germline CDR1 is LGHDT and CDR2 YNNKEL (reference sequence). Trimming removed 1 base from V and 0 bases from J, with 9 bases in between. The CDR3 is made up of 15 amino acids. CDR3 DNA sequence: TGTGCCAGCAGCCAAGGGCCCAGACCTAACTATGGCTACACCTTC. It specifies CASSQGPRPNYGYTF.

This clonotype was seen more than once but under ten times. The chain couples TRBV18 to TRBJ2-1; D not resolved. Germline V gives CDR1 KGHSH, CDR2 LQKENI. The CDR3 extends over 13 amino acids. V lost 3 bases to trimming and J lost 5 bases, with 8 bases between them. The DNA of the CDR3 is TGTGCCAGCTCACCGGGAAGAAACAATGAGCAGTTCTTC. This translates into CASSPGRNNEQFF.

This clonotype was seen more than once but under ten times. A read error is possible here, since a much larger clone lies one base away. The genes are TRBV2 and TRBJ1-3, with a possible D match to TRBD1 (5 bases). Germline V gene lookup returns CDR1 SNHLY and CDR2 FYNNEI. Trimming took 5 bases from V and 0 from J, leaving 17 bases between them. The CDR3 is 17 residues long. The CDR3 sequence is CASSHIPQGISGNTIYF. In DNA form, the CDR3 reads TGTGCCAGCAGTCATATCCCTCAGGGTATCTCTGGAAACACCATATATTTT.

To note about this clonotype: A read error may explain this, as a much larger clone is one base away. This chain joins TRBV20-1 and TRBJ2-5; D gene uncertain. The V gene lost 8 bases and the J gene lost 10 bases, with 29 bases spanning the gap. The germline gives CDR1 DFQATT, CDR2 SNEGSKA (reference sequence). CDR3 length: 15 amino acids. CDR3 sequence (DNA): TGCAGTACTCCCCCCTCGCTAGGGCCCTCGCTTAACCAGTACTTC. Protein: CSTPPSLGPSLNQYF.